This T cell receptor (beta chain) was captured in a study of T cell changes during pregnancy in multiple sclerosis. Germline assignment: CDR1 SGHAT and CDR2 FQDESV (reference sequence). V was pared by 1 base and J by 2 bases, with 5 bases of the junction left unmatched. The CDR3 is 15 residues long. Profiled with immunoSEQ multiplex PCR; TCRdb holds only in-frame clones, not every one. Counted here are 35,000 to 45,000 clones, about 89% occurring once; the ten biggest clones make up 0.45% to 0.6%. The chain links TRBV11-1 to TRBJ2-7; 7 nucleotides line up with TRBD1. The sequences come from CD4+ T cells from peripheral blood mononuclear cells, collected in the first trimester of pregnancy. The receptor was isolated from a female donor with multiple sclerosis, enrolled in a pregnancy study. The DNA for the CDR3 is TGTGCCAGCAGCTTAGAGACAGGGTCTACCTACGAGCAGTACTTC. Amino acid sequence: CASSLETGSTYEQYF.